The entry below describes one T cell receptor (beta chain). There is no known antigen for this receptor. Within one base of it there is no much larger clone, and no base qualities were kept. Receptor amplification or capture employed the immunoSEQ multiplex PCR assay. Adaptive Biotechnologies performed TCRbeta CDR3 sequencing at survey depth and reported CDR3 sequences, V/J genes, productive frequency, and template counts. TCR beta CDR3 regions were amplified from genomic DNA rather than RNA. Per the original workflow: Jensen-Shannon divergence served to quantify pairwise repertoire overlap between tissues, with 0 meaning identical and 1 meaning complete divergence. Tissues were clustered by single-linkage agglomerative hierarchical clustering of pairwise JSD values, and the clustering results were displayed as dendrograms. All patient samples were analyzed with GLIPH2 using simulation_depth 1000, kmer_min_depth 3 and cdr3_length_cutoff 8, and only groups containing more than two unique CDR3s were kept. A standardized tissue-overlap score was generated by extrapolating Jaccard GLIPH-group overlap across patients to a standard repertoire size of 1000 clones. To look at how diversity was associated with clinical or experimental variables, linear mixed-effect models were used, with tissue treated as a fixed effect and individual treated as a random effect. TCRdb took this table from immuneACCESS and kept in-frame rearrangements with V and J called. Such tables lack part of the clones; where checked against another copy, unresolved V genes explain under half of the gap, and the rest is unexplained. V, J and clone size are taken as reported in that table, and D and trimming were inferred from the DNA itself. The sample table shows about 350 clones, and around 73% are seen once. About 23% of the sample belongs to the ten largest clones.

Including cysteine and phenylalanine, the CDR3 has 17 amino acids. This entry keeps only the CDR3 DNA: 51 bases, framed from base 1. V and J lose 4 bases and 0 bases, and a span of 12 bases separates them. The germline V gene encodes CDR1 KGHDR and CDR2 SFDVKD. This sample is drawn from a study of tissue T cells after allogeneic stem cell transplantation (dated by TCRdb to between 2022 and 2023). Concerning the study at large: All GVHD patients received grafts from donors, several unmodified and three CD34-selected to deplete T cells. When multiple samples of a tissue were available, H&E sections were reviewed by a pathologist, and samples with histologically apparent lymphocytes were prioritized for sequencing. The study profiled TCR beta repertoires across many tissues from research autopsies of patients with and without GVHD, plus mouse models of GVHD. The human arm was conducted as a prospective observational study, and neither blinding nor randomization was performed. The paper as a whole reports these results and caveats: Which tissue TCRs were alloreactive or antigen-specific was not determined in the study, and some clones might have been persisting host cells. Within patients, how anatomically similar tissues were was a major factor shaping TCR repertoire composition, regardless of disease or transplant status. Not many T cell clones showed up in more than one patient, yet clustering based on motifs uncovered repertoire signatures that were shared across patients in a tissue-specific way. In both patients and mice, only a limited portion of the TCR repertoire detected in tissues was captured by blood and spleen T cells. The patient cohort was small and varied clinically, and sampling depth was recognized as a limitation.

What the time point label conveys for this sample: human tissue collected at research (rapid) autopsy. Seven adult allo-HCT recipients with steroid-refractory GVHD were prospectively enrolled in a research-autopsy study over an approximately 3-year period. Gastrointestinal GVHD was present in all GVHD patients, several lines of GVHD-directed therapy were administered to all GVHD patients, and skin involvement was additionally present in five or six GVHD patients. Autopsy tissues, which were obtained after a median post-mortem interval of approximately 9.8 hours, included GI sites from esophagus to rectum, liver, skin and lymphoid organs including spleen. Autopsy specimens were bisected, with one portion flash-frozen in liquid nitrogen and the remainder formalin-fixed, and GI outer muscle layers were removed. Genomic DNA was extracted from frozen tissues using the Mag-Bind Blood & Tissue DNA HDQ 96 Kit on a Chemagic 360 or the DNeasy Blood & Tissue Kit. Because of concern about red blood cell contamination, extracted DNA was further purified using the Genomic DNA Clean & Concentrator-25 kit.

The V and J genes are TRBV24-1 and TRBJ2-6; 6 matching bases give a weak D call of TRBD1. The source was skin, collected at autopsy. This clonotype was obtained from a female patient aged 40-70 years with steroid-refractory graft-versus-host disease after an allogeneic stem cell transplant. Because of the transplant, the T cells may be the graft donor's rather than the patient's own. The CDR3 sequence is CATSDNGQPSGANVLTF. The bases read TGTGCCACCAGTGACAACGGACAGCCCTCTGGGGCCAACGTCCTGACTTTC.